These 5 T cell receptor beta chains originate from one sample sequenced in a study of identical twins (dated by TCRdb to 2016 to 2017). The method behind the library was 5' RACE. For sequencing, an Illumina HiSeq 2000 was employed. Clones were called with MiXCR by TCRdb after fastp trimmed the public reads at Q25, and only in-frame beta chains were retained. CDR3 protein duplicates are merged, each entry listing the most common genes and DNA. The sample records approximately 1.8 million distinct CDR3 sequences, less than 40% of which are singletons. Of the sample, 0.27% is held by the ten largest clones. The source material was cord blood. The receptors derive from a newborn girl in good health.

V gene TRBV3-1 combines with J gene TRBJ2-1; TRBD2 agrees at 7 bases. The CDR3 covers 16 residues. Trimming at V came to 0 bases and at J to 7 bases, leaving 9 bases not matched to a gene. CDR1 LGHDT and CDR2 YNNKEL come from the germline V gene (reference sequence). The chain's CDR3 is CASSQEGGLALNEQFF. The CDR3 nucleotides are TGTGCCAGCAGCCAAGAGGGAGGGCTAGCCCTAAATGAGCAGTTCTTC.

The rearrangement joins TRBV20-1 to TRBJ1-6; 7 bases map to TRBD1. The CDR3 is 16 amino acids. Germline-derived CDR1 and CDR2 are DFQATT and SNEGSKA (reference sequence). With V trimmed by 0 bases and J by 8 bases, 10 bases remained unmatched. CDR3 sequence (DNA): TGCAGTGCTAGAGATGCAGGGGGAAGATCCCATTCACCCCTCCACTTT. It specifies CSARDAGGRSHSPLHF.

This chain links TRBV6-1 with TRBJ2-3; D is perhaps TRBD2 (7 bases). There are 17 residues in the CDR3. CDR1 is MNHNS and CDR2 is SASEGT in the germline V gene. V gave up 3 bases and J gave up 2 bases, with 18 bases separating them. CDR3 residues: CASSDRGGGPYTDTQYF. The CDR3 DNA reads as TGTGCCAGCAGTGATAGAGGCGGGGGCCCTTACACAGATACGCAGTATTTT.

This clonotype has a handful of counts. This chain connects TRBV4-1 to TRBJ2-3, with 7 bases aligning to TRBD2. The junction had 6 bases not matched to a gene; V was cut back by 3 bases and J by 0 bases. In germline, CDR1 is MGHRA, CDR2 YSYEKL. The CDR3 contains 16 residues. The CDR3 region is CASSHTGTMSTDTQYF. CDR3 DNA: TGCGCCAGCAGCCATACCGGGACTATGAGCACAGATACGCAGTATTTT.

This clonotype has only a few counts. This chain uses TRBV2 with TRBJ2-1, with 7 bases aligning to TRBD1. TRBJ2-7 matches the DNA end more closely, so the J call is doubtful. CDR1 is SNHLY, CDR2 FYNNEI, per germline. This CDR3 has 15 amino acids. CDR3 protein: CASRRGQSSYNEQYF. CDR3 sequence (DNA): TGTGCCAGCAGGAGGGGACAGAGCTCCTACAATGAGCAGTACTTC.